Each of the 18 T cell receptor beta chains below was sequenced from the same sample in a study of blood T cell repertoires in COVID-19. Repertoires were generated with immunoSEQ multiplex PCR, while TCRdb's copy carries only in-frame clones and drops some. Altogether about 380,000 clones are present, around 87% being singletons, with the ten largest covering 1% to 1.5%. The sequencing sample was made of PBMCs or T cells enriched from blood (not recorded which). All receptors derive from a man aged 25 to 40 who had recovered from COVID-19.

This sequence joins TRBV13 and TRBJ2-1; 15 nucleotides line up with TRBD2. With 5 bases clipped from V and 8 bases from J, the junction kept 10 bases outside the gene matches. The CDR3 extends over 17 amino acids. Germline V gene sequence: CDR1 PRHDT, CDR2 FYEKMQ (reference sequence). CDR3 in DNA: TGTGCCAGCAGCCCAGAAAACGGACTAGCGGGGGGGCATGAGCAGTTCTTC. Protein product: CASSPENGLAGGHEQFF.

This chain uses TRBV7-8 with TRBJ2-2; 9 positions match TRBD1. The CDR3 has 16 amino acids. With 1 base clipped from V and 3 bases from J, the junction kept 3 bases outside the gene matches. Germline V gene sequence: CDR1 SGHVS, CDR2 FQNEAQ. CDR3: CASSLGGQGHTGELFF. The CDR3, as DNA: TGTGCCAGCAGCTTAGGGGGACAGGGCCACACCGGGGAGCTGTTTTTT.

The CDR3 region has the DNA TGTGCCAGCAGCAAAGGGGCCTGCTACAATGAGCAGTTCTTC. It translates to CASSKGACYNEQFF. The chain combines TRBV21-1 with TRBJ2-1; the DNA was not used to check the table's D call, TRBD1. TRBV21-1 is termed a pseudogene. The CDR3 has 14 amino acids.

The rearrangement uses TRBV5-8 and TRBJ2-5; no firm D call. The germline V gene has CDR1 SGHTS and CDR2 YDEGEE. The CDR3 extends over 11 amino acids. The V end was cut by 10 bases, the J end by 7 bases, with 14 bases between. CDR3 region: CAGWLGSTQYF. Here the CDR3 DNA reads TGTGCCGGGTGGCTAGGTTCGACCCAGTACTTC.

The V and J genes are TRBV27 and TRBJ1-1, with a possible D match to TRBD1 (5 bases). V gave up 5 bases and J gave up 3 bases, with 13 bases separating them. This CDR3 contains 14 residues. The germline gives CDR1 MNHEY, CDR2 SMNVEV (reference sequence). The CDR3 DNA follows: TGTGCCAGCAGTCCCCGACAGTTCCACACTGAAGCTTTCTTT. Its translation is CASSPRQFHTEAFF.

The V gene is TRBV5-5, the J gene TRBJ2-5, with 11 bases lining up with TRBD2. The length of the CDR3 is 15 residues. With 4 bases clipped from V and 6 bases from J, the junction kept 8 bases outside the gene matches. Germline CDR1 reads SGHKS; CDR2 reads YYEKEE (reference sequence). CDR3 bases: TGTGCCAGCAGCCTACTACTAGCGGGGGTAAAGACCCAGTACTTC. Protein sequence: CASSLLLAGVKTQYF.

This clone occurred a few times. The chain links TRBV7-9 to TRBJ2-1; tentative D call: TRBD1 (6 bases). The V end lost 1 base, the J end lost 4 bases, and 14 bases lay between the germline ends. Germline V gives CDR1 SEHNR, CDR2 FQNEAQ (reference sequence). The CDR3 contains 16 residues. This CDR3 is CASSLVPGDLYNEQFF. The CDR3 DNA reads as TGTGCCAGCAGCTTAGTCCCAGGGGACCTTTACAATGAGCAGTTCTTC.

This rearrangement joins TRBV11-2 to TRBJ2-1; 7 positions agree with TRBD2. The CDR3 is 16 residues long. V was pared by 5 bases and J by 0 bases, with 7 bases of the junction left unmatched. From germline, CDR1 is SGHAT and CDR2 FQNNGV. Here the CDR3 reads CASSPYGGSSYNEQFF. In nucleotides, the CDR3 is TGTGCCAGCAGCCCTTACGGGGGGAGCTCCTACAATGAGCAGTTCTTC.

V and J are TRBV5-4 and TRBJ1-4, with 11 positions matching TRBD1. Germline V gives CDR1 SGHNT, CDR2 YYREEE (reference sequence). The ends lost 1 base at V and 5 bases at J; junction bases unmatched: 4. The CDR3 covers 16 residues. Here the CDR3 reads CASSLPGTGGNEKLFF. The CDR3 DNA follows: TGTGCCAGCAGCTTGCCCGGGACAGGGGGGAATGAAAAACTGTTTTTT.

This clone was detected only a few times. The chain recombines TRBV14 with TRBJ2-5, with 7 bases identical to TRBD1. The V segment lost 1 base and the J segment 4 bases; nucleotides outside the gene matches: 6. The CDR3 runs 15 residues. Germline lookup yields CDR1 SGHDN and CDR2 FVKESK. The CDR3 sequence is CASSQAPRTGETQYF. The CDR3 coding sequence is TGTGCCAGCAGCCAAGCTCCGAGGACAGGAGAGACCCAGTACTTC.

The rearrangement links TRBV19 to TRBJ1-2; 7 positions agree with TRBD1. Trimming removed 7 bases from V and 5 bases from J; junction bases left unmatched: 10. This CDR3 has 14 amino acids. The germline V gene encodes CDR1 LNHDA and CDR2 SQIVND (reference sequence). In DNA, the CDR3 is TGTGCCAGTAAAAGACCCGGGACAGCGTATGGCTACACCTTC. This sequence encodes CASKRPGTAYGYTF.

This clone was recorded once. V is TRBV7-9 and J is TRBJ2-7; 8 nucleotides align to TRBD2. The trim removed 5 bases at V and 5 bases at J, leaving 11 bases unmatched. Germline V gene sequence: CDR1 SEHNR, CDR2 FQNEAQ (reference sequence). The length of the CDR3 is 15 residues. The CDR3, as DNA: TGTGCCAGCAGCCCCCCAGGAGGACTAGCCGACGAGCAGTACTTC. Translated: CASSPPGGLADEQYF.

This chain uses TRBV5-1 with TRBJ2-1; TRBD2 aligns across 8 bases. The CDR3 runs 15 residues. The V gene end was trimmed by 4 bases and the J gene end by 4 bases; junction bases not matched to a gene: 7. Per germline, CDR1 SGHRS and CDR2 YFSETQ. The CDR3 loop reads CASSPGGGYYNEQFF. CDR3 DNA: TGCGCCAGCAGCCCGGGAGGGGGGTATTACAATGAGCAGTTCTTC.

This chain connects TRBV19 to TRBJ1-3; TRBD1 might be the D (5 bases). The CDR3 is 14 residues long. Trimming took 3 bases from V and 9 from J, leaving 15 bases between them. In germline, CDR1 is LNHDA, CDR2 SQIVND (reference sequence). This CDR3 is CASSMGGGASTIYF. The CDR3 DNA follows: TGTGCCAGTAGTATGGGCGGAGGGGCGAGCACCATATATTTT.

This chain links TRBV15 with TRBJ1-3; TRBD1 might be the D (5 bases). CDR3 size: 17 residues. Germline loops: CDR1 LNHNV, CDR2 YYDKDF (reference sequence). Trimming removed 4 bases at V and 4 bases at J, with 20 bases between. In nucleotides, the CDR3 is TGTGCCACCAGCACCCCAACTGCAGGGCCATGGGGAAACACCATATATTTT. Amino acid sequence: CATSTPTAGPWGNTIYF.

Notes on this clone: A junction boundary mismatches the germline segment, possibly from a read error. The chain couples TRBV5-1 to TRBJ2-7, with D perhaps matching TRBD2 (5 bases). Germline V gene data show CDR1 as SGHRS and CDR2 as YFSETQ. CDR3 length equals 14 residues. The CDR3 sequence is CASRLAPGSGEQYF. The CDR3 coding sequence is TGCGCCAGCAGGTTGGCCCCGGGATCGGGCGAGCAGTACTTC.

This clone has a single count. This chain uses TRBV19 with TRBJ1-2; D is undetermined. Per germline, CDR1 LNHDA and CDR2 SQIVND (reference sequence). V was shortened by 5 bases and J by 0 bases, with 10 bases between the two germline ends. This CDR3 has 14 amino acids. The DNA for the CDR3 is TGTGCCAGTAGTCCCGCCGTAGCTAACTATGGCTACACCTTC. It is translated as CASSPAVANYGYTF.

The chain is built from TRBV28 and TRBJ2-7; D is possibly TRBD2 (6 bases). The CDR3 loop spans 12 amino acids. V was shortened by 4 bases and J by 2 bases, with 6 bases between the two germline ends. In germline, CDR1 is MDHEN, CDR2 SYDVKM. The CDR3 loop is CASSWGAYEQYF. The CDR3 DNA sequence: TGTGCCAGCAGTTGGGGGGCCTACGAGCAGTACTTC.